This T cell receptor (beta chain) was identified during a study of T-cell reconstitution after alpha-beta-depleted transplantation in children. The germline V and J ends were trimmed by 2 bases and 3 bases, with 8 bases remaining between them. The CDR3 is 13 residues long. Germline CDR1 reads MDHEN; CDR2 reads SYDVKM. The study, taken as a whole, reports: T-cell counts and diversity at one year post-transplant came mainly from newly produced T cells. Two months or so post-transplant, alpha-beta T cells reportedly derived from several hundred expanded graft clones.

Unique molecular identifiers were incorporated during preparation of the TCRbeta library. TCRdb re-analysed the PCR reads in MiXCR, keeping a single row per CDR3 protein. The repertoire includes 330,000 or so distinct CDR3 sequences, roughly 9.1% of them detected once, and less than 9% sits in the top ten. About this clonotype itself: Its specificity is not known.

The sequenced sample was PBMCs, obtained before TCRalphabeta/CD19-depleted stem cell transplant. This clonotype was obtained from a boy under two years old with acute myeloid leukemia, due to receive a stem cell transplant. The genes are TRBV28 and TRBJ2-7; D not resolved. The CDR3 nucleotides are TGTGCCAGCAGTTTAGCTGTTGGCTACGAGCAGTACTTC. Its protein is CASSLAVGYEQYF.